These 24 T cell receptor beta chains came from one sample sequenced in a study of blood T cells in healthy people across ages. Primers used in a second PCR of roughly 7 to 12 cycles were a sample-barcoded 5' primer and a J-beta primer mix. Each CDR3 protein is one row after TCRdb ran MiXCR on the 5' RACE reads. The sample shows 650,000 to 1,000,000 distinct CDR3 sequences, roughly 46% of them seen only once. Sequences were obtained from blood. These receptors were collected from a man older than 75 in good health.

The sample holds a few counts of this clonotype. J is TRBJ2-1 and V is TRBV28; 11 bases agree with TRBD2. This CDR3 has 14 residues. The V and J ends lost 6 bases and 4 bases, in that order; junction bases with no gene match: 2. The V gene's germline CDR1 is MDHEN and CDR2 SYDVKM. The CDR3, as DNA: TGTGCCAGCAGGACTAGCGGGGTATACAATGAGCAGTTCTTC. Translated: CASRTSGVYNEQFF.

This clonotype was observed many times. The chain links TRBV10-3 to TRBJ2-1; maybe TRBD1 (5 bases). CDR1 and CDR2 (germline): ENHRY, SYGVKD. The CDR3 consists of 14 residues. V lost 2 bases to trimming and J lost 6 bases, with 11 bases between them. The CDR3 region is CAISEGSQGNEQFF. Written as DNA, the CDR3 is TGTGCCATCAGTGAGGGGTCCCAGGGCAATGAGCAGTTCTTC.

The rearrangement uses TRBV7-2 and TRBJ2-7; TRBD2 aligns across 10 bases. This CDR3 has 17 residues. CDR1 and CDR2 from the germline V gene are SGHTA and FQGNSA. V lost 2 bases and J lost 5; bases outside the gene matches: 12. The CDR3 loop is CASSLSRPGAGGDEQYF. The CDR3 region has the DNA TGTGCCAGCAGCTTATCCCGTCCGGGAGCGGGAGGGGACGAGCAGTACTTC.

This clonotype was detected a few times. The chain employs TRBV11-1 and TRBJ2-7; D call uncertain. V was trimmed by 5 bases and J by 3 bases, leaving 11 bases between them. The CDR3 consists of 13 residues. The germline CDR1 and CDR2 sequences are SGHAT and FQDESV (reference sequence). The CDR3 DNA is TGTGCCAGCAGCGTAGGTCGTCTCTACGAGCAGTACTTC. This gives the protein CASSVGRLYEQYF.

This chain connects TRBV6-2 or TRBV6-3 to TRBJ2-1; D unresolved. From germline, CDR1 is MNHEY and CDR2 SVGEGT. V dropped 1 base and J dropped 7 bases, with 5 bases sitting between them. This CDR3 region has 12 residues. CDR3 sequence: CASSYWLNEQFF. CDR3 bases: TGTGCCAGCAGTTACTGGCTTAATGAGCAGTTCTTC.

V and J are TRBV7-9 and TRBJ2-2; D possibly corresponds to TRBD2 (6 bases). Trimming shortened V by 5 bases and J by 8 bases, and 9 bases separated the two germline ends. CDR3 size: 12 residues. In germline, CDR1 is SEHNR, CDR2 FQNEAQ (reference sequence). The CDR3 spells CASSPGEGELFF. The CDR3 coding sequence is TGTGCCAGCAGCCCGGGGGAAGGGGAGCTGTTTTTT.

This clonotype occurred many times. The chain uses TRBV12-3 or TRBV12-4 and TRBJ2-5, with 8 bases identical to TRBD1. The CDR3 spans 15 residues. Unmatched junction bases numbered 5, after V lost 1 base and J lost 4 bases. In nucleotides, the CDR3 is TGTGCCAGCAGTTTAGGGGCAGGGGGCGTAGAGACCCAGTACTTC. Translated: CASSLGAGGVETQYF.

The rearrangement links TRBV20-1 to TRBJ2-5; tentatively, D is TRBD2 (6 bases). V lost 3 bases and J lost 11, with 28 bases in between. The CDR3 spans 16 residues. Germline CDR1 DFQATT, CDR2 SNEGSKA (reference sequence). This CDR3 reads CSARGSRVGGGNEQYF. CDR3 in DNA: TGCAGTGCTAGGGGGTCGCGGGTGGGAGGAGGCAATGAGCAGTACTTC.

Only a few counts were recorded for this clonotype. The rearrangement links TRBV9 to TRBJ2-2, with TRBD1 as a possible D gene (6 bases). This CDR3 has 13 amino acids. Germline CDR1 SGDLS, CDR2 YYNGEE. V dropped 5 bases and J dropped 2 bases, with 7 bases sitting between them. For the CDR3, the DNA is TGTGCCAGCAGAGGGGGTAACACCGGGGAGCTGTTTTTT. Protein sequence: CASRGGNTGELFF. Supplemented by reference TRBV9 and TRBJ2-2, the full variable domain reads DSGVTQTPKHLITATGQRVTLRCSPRSGDLSVYWYQQSLDQGLQFLIQYYNGEERAKGNILERFSAQQFPDLHSELNLSSLELGDSALYFCASRGGNTGELFFGEGSRLTVL.

This chain connects TRBV13 to TRBJ2-7, with TRBD1 matching 11 bases. The CDR3 sequence is 15 residues long. Germline V CDR1 and CDR2: PRHDT, FYEKMQ (reference sequence). Trimming removed 5 bases from V and 5 bases from J; junction bases left unmatched: 8. The CDR3 region is CASSDGTGGGNEQYF. The CDR3 DNA follows: TGTGCCAGCAGCGATGGGACAGGGGGTGGGAACGAGCAGTACTTC.

The V gene is TRBV2, the J gene TRBJ2-1; TRBD2 might be the D (5 bases). V shed 8 bases and J shed 8 bases, with 19 bases lying between them. CDR1 is SNHLY and CDR2 is FYNNEI in the germline V gene. CDR3 length: 14 amino acids. CDR3 in DNA: TGTGCCAGCCGCCGAGCGGAGCCATACCATGAGCAGTTCTTC. The encoded protein is CASRRAEPYHEQFF.

This clonotype was counted many times. The chain employs TRBV12-3 or TRBV12-4 and TRBJ2-3; D may correspond to TRBD1 or TRBD2 (7 bases each). CDR3 length: 14 amino acids. V shed 3 bases and J shed 4 bases, with 11 bases lying between them. The CDR3 nucleotides read TGTGCCAGCAGTTTCAGGGGGGGCGCAGATACGCAGTATTTT. Translation: CASSFRGGADTQYF.

The sample holds a few counts of this clonotype. CDR3: CASSTRTNTGELFF. CDR3 DNA sequence: TGTGCCAGCAGCACCCGAACGAACACCGGGGAGCTGTTTTTT. The V call is TRBV7-9, the J call TRBJ2-2, with D uncertain. V shed 5 bases and J shed 0 bases, with 7 bases lying between them. This CDR3 region has 14 residues. Germline V gene data show CDR1 as SEHNR and CDR2 as FQNEAQ (reference sequence). The entire variable domain, with the rest obtained from reference TRBV7-9 and TRBJ2-2, is as follows: DTGVSQNPRHKITKRGQNVTFRCDPISEHNRLYWYRQTLGQGPEFLTYFQNEAQLEKSRLLSDRFSAERPKGSFSTLEIQRTEQGDSAMYLCASSTRTNTGELFFGEGSRLTVL.

This clonotype was recorded a few times. V and J are TRBV7-8 and TRBJ1-3; D remains unclear. The V end lost 6 bases, the J end lost 7 bases, and 19 bases lay between the germline ends. CDR1 and CDR2 from the germline V gene are SGHVS and FQNEAQ. This CDR3 spans 15 amino acids. The CDR3 reads CASSPGWNEGNTIYF. Written as DNA, the CDR3 is TGTGCCAGCAGTCCAGGTTGGAATGAAGGGAACACCATATATTTT.

The V call is TRBV30, the J call TRBJ2-3, with 11 bases aligning to TRBD1. Germline V gene sequence: CDR1 GTSNPN, CDR2 SVGIG (reference sequence). V shed 0 bases and J 6 bases; nucleotides not matched to a gene: 5. CDR3 size: 15 residues. CDR3 bases: TGTGCCTGGAGTGTTAGGACAGGGGGCGCGGATACGCAGTATTTT. Protein: CAWSVRTGGADTQYF.

The CDR3 spells CASSQGRTSAETQYF. CDR3 DNA sequence: TGTGCCAGCAGCCAAGGCAGGACTAGCGCGGAGACCCAGTACTTC. The chain combines TRBV3-1 with TRBJ2-5; TRBD2 matches 9 bases. Germline V gene data show CDR1 as LGHDT and CDR2 as YNNKEL (reference sequence). The CDR3 has 15 residues. V lost 1 base and J lost 5; bases outside the gene matches: 5.

The chain carries TRBV29-1 and TRBJ2-3, with 12 nucleotides matching TRBD2. Losses at the gene ends were 5 bases for V and 6 bases for J; bases not matched to a gene: 15. The CDR3 is made up of 17 amino acids. The germline CDR1 and CDR2 sequences are SQVTM and ANQGSEA. CDR3 DNA sequence: TGCAGCGTTCCCAACCACTTACTAGCGGGGGGTTCGGATACGCAGTATTTT. It translates to CSVPNHLLAGGSDTQYF.

The chain links TRBV7-2 to TRBJ2-1; 12 nucleotides match TRBD2. The J segment lost 9 bases and the V segment lost 4 bases, leaving 7 bases of the junction unmatched. CDR1 and CDR2 from the germline V gene are SGHTA and FQGNSA. CDR3 length: 15 amino acids. The CDR3 nucleotides are TGTGCCAGCAGCTCAGGACTAGCGGGACAGATTGAGCAGTTCTTC. Residues: CASSSGLAGQIEQFF.

The sample holds a few counts of this clonotype. The chain couples TRBV2 to TRBJ1-2, with D unclear. Trimming stripped 6 bases from V and 2 bases from J, with 13 bases between. CDR3 length equals 14 residues. Germline V gives CDR1 SNHLY, CDR2 FYNNEI. The CDR3 here is CASRVGSQNYGYTF. DNA of the CDR3: TGTGCCAGCAGAGTGGGGAGCCAAAACTATGGCTACACCTTC.

As for this clonotype: A read error is possible here, since a much larger clone lies one base away. The chain is built from TRBV11-2 and TRBJ2-1; 7 nucleotides match TRBD2. The CDR3 is made up of 15 amino acids. V dropped 1 base and J dropped 2; count of bases not matched to a gene: 2. Germline lookup yields CDR1 SGHAT and CDR2 FQNNGV. As DNA, the CDR3 is TGTGCCAGCAGCTTAGTCGGACTAGCCTACAATGAGCAGTTCTTC. It yields the protein CASSLVGLAYNEQFF.

The count of this clonotype is one. The chain combines TRBV29-1 with TRBJ2-3; D is uncertain. With 6 bases removed from V and 2 bases from J, the gap between germline ends came to 12 bases. Germline CDR1 and CDR2: SQVTM and ANQGSEA. This CDR3 region has 13 residues. The CDR3 spells CSVDGGTTDTQYF. The CDR3, as DNA: TGCAGCGTCGATGGCGGCACCACAGATACGCAGTATTTT.

The sample holds a few counts of this clonotype. This rearrangement joins TRBV4-3 to TRBJ2-7; 9 positions agree with TRBD2. Germline trimming cut 1 base from V and 3 bases from J; bases unmatched to any gene: 4. This CDR3 contains 15 residues. The V gene's germline CDR1 is LGHNA and CDR2 YSLEER. The CDR3 sequence: CASSQARAGGYEQYF. CDR3 sequence (DNA): TGCGCCAGCAGCCAAGCACGAGCGGGAGGCTACGAGCAGTACTTC.

This clonotype was observed a few times. This chain joins TRBV5-1 and TRBJ2-1, with a possible D match to TRBD2 (5 bases). This CDR3 region has 14 residues. V was cut by 4 bases and J by 1 base, with 9 bases left in between. Germline V gives CDR1 SGHRS, CDR2 YFSETQ. The CDR3 here is CASSPGWSYNEQFF. The CDR3 DNA sequence: TGCGCCAGCAGCCCGGGGTGGTCCTACAATGAGCAGTTCTTC.

The sample holds many counts of this clonotype. This rearrangement joins TRBV20-1 to TRBJ2-3; D possibly corresponds to TRBD2 (6 bases). The CDR3 is 14 residues long. Germline assignment: CDR1 DFQATT and CDR2 SNEGSKA (reference sequence). V lost 6 bases and J 0 bases, leaving 13 bases between the germline ends. CDR3 protein: CSAGGIRSTDTQYF. Here the CDR3 DNA reads TGCAGTGCCGGAGGGATACGAAGCACAGATACGCAGTATTTT.